The present entry profiles one T cell receptor beta chain with its context. The antigen remains undetermined. An end of the junction differs from the germline gene, which may be a read error. The data derive from a study of T cells in Graves' hyperthyroidism and ophthalmopathy. CDR1 is SQVTM, CDR2 ANQGSEA, per germline. The CDR3 runs to 13 residues. PBMCs were derived from roughly 9.6 ml fresh peripheral blood. Study outcomes and limitations: The authors' 13 V-J model separated ophthalmopathy from stable hyperthyroidism.

TCR beta CDR3 sequences were amplified from RNA transcripts. The HTBI primer set was used in a first-round RT-PCR of the TCR CDR3. TCRdb ran MiXCR on the multiplex PCR reads and lists one entry per CDR3 protein. This sample has approximately 690,000 distinct CDR3 sequences; roughly 20% occur once, and the top ten carry 34%. The J gene is TRBJ2-1, the V gene TRBV29-1; 7 nucleotides match TRBD1. The source material was blood. The receptor was isolated from a man aged 30-40 years with Graves' ophthalmopathy. The CDR3 DNA reads TGCAGCGTTCAAGACAGGGTCTACAATGAGCAGTTCTTC. It translates to CSVQDRVYNEQFF.